This T cell receptor beta chain was sequenced for a study of blood T cell repertoires in COVID-19 (dated by TCRdb to about 2020). Looking at the study overall: The collaborator samples originated in the United States, Italy and Spain and spanned the acute and convalescent phases of COVID-19. The material from the prospective study consisted of cDNA or gDNA derived from T cells, B-cell-depleted T cells, or PBMCs. The dataset comprised deeply sampled blood TCRbeta repertoires from subjects exposed to, actively infected with, or recovered from COVID-19. The repertoires were released in a freely available public database meant as a resource for research on the immune response to SARS-CoV-2. The samples were drawn from the first 160 participants of the ongoing ImmuneRACE study and from 1,254 subjects provided by 6 global collaborators. Sample metadata almost always included a de-identified subject ID, COVID-19 status, age in years and sex. Where available, HLA class I and class II types were obtained from metadata supplied by the sample provider rather than from assay-based typing.

General conclusions and limits of the study: The quantity of clinical and demographic metadata differed by source and by participant and was supplied without curation.

CDR3 length: 14 amino acids, cysteine to phenylalanine. Here the CDR3 DNA is all that survives: 42 bases in frame from base 1. CDR1 is given as MGHRA and CDR2 as YSYEKL, both from the germline V gene. Trimming takes 1 base from V and 8 bases from J, and the germline ends sit 14 bases apart. The immunoSEQ Assay, a bias-controlled multiplex PCR, was used to amplify TCRbeta CDR3 regions from genomic DNA. On the study's bioinformatics: Nucleated cell counts per sample were estimated from amplification of reference gene primers within the assay. To quantify the absolute abundance of each unique TCRbeta CDR3 rearrangement, sequence reads were collapsed and filtered. Productive Simpson clonality was computed per sample as the square root of Simpson's diversity index over productive rearrangements. This is the immuneACCESS table as TCRdb keeps it, with only in-frame sequences that have V and J called. A part of the clones is gone; compared with another copy, unresolved V genes explain less than half, and the rest is unexplained. D and trimming were read from the DNA, whereas the V and J calls and clone size are those reported in that table. Present in this sample are roughly 270,000 clones, approximately 85% of which were seen just once. Roughly 4.6% of the sample rests with the top ten.

Each collaborating institution followed its own protocols to collect whole blood in K2EDTA tubes. Collaborator samples were shipped for TCRbeta analysis as frozen whole blood, isolated PBMCs, or DNA extracted from either sample type. This clone showed up just a few times. It lacks a known antigen. No quality values exist for individual bases; no much larger clone is one base distant. This TCR came from a man between 50 and 59 years old with active or convalescent COVID-19. In this chain, TRBV4-1 is recombined with TRBJ1-2; a tentative D match to TRBD1 spans 6 bases. The sequenced sample consisted of peripheral blood. The CDR3 protein sequence reads: CASSQGGGTGGYTF. The DNA sequence is given as TGCGCCAGCAGCCAAGGGGGGGGCACGGGCGGCTACACCTTC.